Shown below are 20 T cell receptor beta chains from a single sample sequenced in a study of human T cells and chemical hapten exposure. Via MiXCR, TCRdb re-called the RACE reads, giving one row per CDR3 protein. This table holds tens of thousands of distinct CDR3 sequences, approximately 12% found once. Time point given: patch test 1, 2 weeks after DPC sensitization. Indicated treatment: therapeutic diphenylcyclopropenone sensitization with weekly scalp DPC. This sample comprised whole blood, obtained in connection with sensitization to the hapten diphenylcyclopropenone (DPC). Receptor source: a woman in her forties or fifties with alopecia areata. Some clones in this sample may be carry-over from other donors' samples.

V and J are TRBV7-2 and TRBJ1-1; D uncertain. V dropped 5 bases and J dropped 5 bases, with 18 bases sitting between them. The V gene's germline CDR1 is SGHTA and CDR2 FQGNSA. The CDR3 is 15 residues long. CDR3 region: CASSHPAGSRTEAFF. The CDR3 region has the DNA TGTGCCAGCAGCCACCCCGCCGGTTCGCGGACTGAAGCTTTCTTT.

This clonotype was counted many times. This rearrangement joins TRBV5-4 to TRBJ1-1; no reliable D call. Germline CDR1 SGHNT, CDR2 YYREEE (reference sequence). Trimming took off 1 base at V and 0 bases at J, with 7 bases between the two ends. The CDR3 has 14 residues. The CDR3 spells CASSLLSLNTEAFF. The CDR3 nucleotides read TGTGCCAGCAGCTTGCTCTCCCTGAACACTGAAGCTTTCTTT.

This clonotype was counted only a few times. V and J are TRBV5-5 and TRBJ2-3; D call uncertain. V was clipped by 1 base and J by 0 bases, with 6 bases between them. This CDR3 region has 14 residues. Germline lookup yields CDR1 SGHKS and CDR2 YYEKEE (reference sequence). The CDR3 DNA follows: TGTGCCAGCAGCTTGCTGGGAAGCACAGATACGCAGTATTTT. Its translation: CASSLLGSTDTQYF. The full variable domain, completed using reference TRBV5-5 and TRBJ2-3, is DAGVTQSPTHLIKTRGQQVTLRCSPISGHKSVSWYQQVLGQGPQFIFQYYEKEERGRGNFPDRFSARQFPNYSSELNVNALLLGDSALYLCASSLLGSTDTQYFGPGTRLTVL.

The genes are TRBV4-2 and TRBJ2-1; 11 positions match TRBD2. In germline, CDR1 is LGHNA, CDR2 YNFKEQ. Losses at the gene ends were 0 bases for V and 7 bases for J; bases not matched to a gene: 8. This CDR3 spans 17 amino acids. For the CDR3, the DNA is TGTGCCAGCAGCCAAGATCCCACTAGCGGGGGAACGAATGAGCAGTTCTTC. It encodes CASSQDPTSGGTNEQFF.

The rearrangement joins TRBV6-1 to TRBJ2-1; D remains ambiguous. Trimming cost V 6 bases and J 3 bases, with 15 bases left between them. The CDR3 runs to 15 residues. CDR1 MNHNS and CDR2 SASEGT come from the germline V gene. The CDR3 is CASRVGTTSYNEQFF. DNA for the CDR3: TGTGCCAGCAGGGTGGGAACTACCAGCTACAATGAGCAGTTCTTC.

The CDR3 protein is CAISEAGADTQYF. In DNA form, the CDR3 reads TGTGCCATCAGTGAGGCGGGGGCGGATACGCAGTATTTT. The chain uses TRBV10-3 and TRBJ2-3, with a tentative D call TRBD2 (7 bases). V lost 2 bases and J lost 6, with 9 bases in between. The CDR3 is made up of 13 amino acids. Per germline, CDR1 ENHRY and CDR2 SYGVKD.

CDR3 DNA sequence: TGTGCCAGCAGCCCCGGACAGGGGGGTGGACTAGCGGGGTTCAACACCGGGGAGCTGTTTTTT. Amino acids: CASSPGQGGGLAGFNTGELFF. The chain links TRBV7-3 to TRBJ2-2; 12 bases are a match to TRBD2. Trimming at V came to 5 bases and at J to 2 bases, leaving 18 bases not matched to a gene. Germline V gives CDR1 SGHTA, CDR2 FQGTGA. The CDR3 is made up of 21 amino acids.

This chain uses TRBV28 with TRBJ2-3, with a weak D call TRBD2 (5 bases). Germline loops: CDR1 MDHEN, CDR2 SYDVKM. The CDR3 runs to 15 residues. Trimming removed 2 bases from V and 2 bases from J, with 11 bases in between. CDR3 sequence: CASSLISGTTDTQYF. The CDR3 DNA sequence: TGTGCCAGCAGTTTAATAAGCGGCACCACAGATACGCAGTATTTT.

There are a few counts of this clonotype. The chain joins TRBV12-3 or TRBV12-4 to TRBJ1-1, with 11 nucleotides matching TRBD1. This CDR3 contains 14 residues. V trimming: 9 bases; J trimming: 4 bases; junction bases outside the gene matches: 7. DNA for the CDR3: TGTGCCAGAACAGGACAGGGGGCAACCACTGAAGCTTTCTTT. Amino acid sequence: CARTGQGATTEAFF.

The sample holds many counts of this clonotype. This chain links TRBV20-1 with TRBJ1-5; D is perhaps TRBD1 (5 bases). Germline V CDR1 and CDR2: DFQATT, SNEGSKA (reference sequence). V lost 1 base to trimming and J lost 9 bases, with 10 bases between them. The CDR3 is 12 residues long. For the CDR3, the DNA is TGCAGTGCTAGAGGACGGGGGAGGCCCCAGCATTTT. As protein: CSARGRGRPQHF.

Of note for this clonotype: Since a much larger clone is just one base distant, this may be a read error. J is TRBJ1-1 and V is TRBV6-1; TRBD1 might be the D (5 bases). The V and J ends lost 7 bases and 5 bases respectively, with 17 bases between them. Germline loops: CDR1 MNHNS, CDR2 SASEGT. This CDR3 is 14 amino acids long. CDR3 loop: CASTQDWGYTEAFF. The CDR3, as DNA: TGTGCCAGCACCCAAGACTGGGGGTATACTGAAGCTTTCTTT.

The chain recombines TRBV10-3 with TRBJ2-7; D perhaps matches TRBD1 (5 bases). This CDR3 contains 14 residues. Trimming stripped 7 bases from V and 0 bases from J, with 13 bases between. The germline gives CDR1 ENHRY, CDR2 SYGVKD. CDR3 in amino acids: CAITQTESSYEQYF. As DNA, the CDR3 is TGTGCCATCACCCAGACAGAATCCTCCTACGAGCAGTACTTC.

The chain employs TRBV20-1 and TRBJ1-2; 7 bases agree with TRBD1. The V segment lost 5 bases and the J segment 7 bases; nucleotides outside the gene matches: 7. CDR3 size: 12 residues. Germline CDR1 DFQATT, CDR2 SNEGSKA (reference sequence). The CDR3 region is CSAFRQGGGYTF. The DNA of the CDR3 is TGCAGTGCTTTTCGACAGGGTGGTGGCTACACCTTC.

The table lists this clonotype with a few counts. The chain combines TRBV5-1 with TRBJ2-3, with 7 bases lining up with TRBD2. The CDR3 covers 14 residues. Germline assignment: CDR1 SGHRS and CDR2 YFSETQ. V lost 4 bases to trimming and J lost 2 bases; unmatched junction nucleotides: 4. The CDR3 DNA reads as TGCGCCAGCAGCGGGACTACGCCCACAGATACGCAGTATTTT. Protein product: CASSGTTPTDTQYF.

This clonotype has a count of ten or more. The chain has TRBV29-1 and TRBJ1-2, with D maybe TRBD1 (6 bases). With 7 bases removed from V and 4 bases from J, the gap between germline ends came to 16 bases. The CDR3 contains 13 residues. CDR1 is SQVTM and CDR2 is ANQGSEA in the germline V gene. CDR3 in amino acids: CSAQGGGLYGYTF. CDR3 DNA: TGCAGCGCCCAGGGAGGGGGACTCTATGGCTACACCTTC.

This clonotype was counted at least ten times. The chain carries TRBV29-1 and TRBJ1-1; perhaps TRBD1 as D (6 bases). Trimming left V 4 bases short and J 7 bases short, with 13 bases between. The CDR3 runs to 12 residues. The germline gives CDR1 SQVTM, CDR2 ANQGSEA. CDR3 sequence: CSVGRGRYEAFF. CDR3 bases: TGCAGCGTTGGCAGGGGACGTTATGAAGCTTTCTTT.

This clonotype appeared many times. This chain uses TRBV12-3 or TRBV12-4 with TRBJ1-1; D gene ambiguous. CDR3 length equals 14 residues. V dropped 5 bases and J dropped 0 bases, with 10 bases sitting between them. Here the CDR3 reads CASSPVTLNTEAFF. The CDR3 DNA follows: TGTGCCAGCAGTCCCGTGACACTGAACACTGAAGCTTTCTTT.

The chain has TRBV9 and TRBJ1-6, with D maybe TRBD1 (5 bases). This CDR3 has 17 amino acids. From germline, CDR1 is SGDLS and CDR2 YYNGEE. Trimming pared 3 bases from V and 8 bases from J, leaving 21 bases between. The CDR3 DNA sequence: TGTGCCAGCAGCGGACTGACGGGACCCGCGGCGGATTCACCCCTCCACTTT. This codes for CASSGLTGPAADSPLHF.

The table lists this clonotype with many counts. The rearrangement links TRBV7-6 to TRBJ2-7, with no clear D. Trimming stripped 0 bases from V and 0 bases from J, with 18 bases between. Germline CDR1 SGHVS, CDR2 FNYEAQ. The CDR3 is 18 residues long. Written as DNA, the CDR3 is TGTGCCAGCAGCTTAGCGGTTGTGTATGGGTCTAACTCCTACGAGCAGTACTTC. Amino acid sequence: CASSLAVVYGSNSYEQYF.

J is TRBJ2-7 and V is TRBV7-6; 13 bases are shared with TRBD2. The CDR3 loop spans 16 amino acids. V dropped 4 bases and J dropped 4; count of bases not matched to a gene: 7. CDR1 SGHVS and CDR2 FNYEAQ come from the germline V gene. CDR3 sequence (DNA): TGTGCCAGCAGCTCGGGACTAGCGGGGAATCGGTACGAGCAGTACTTC. This codes for CASSSGLAGNRYEQYF.